A selection of T cell receptor beta chains follows, all from one sample in a study of siplizumab effects on memory and regulatory T cells. Some clones are missing from TCRdb's copy, which holds only in-frame ones; the method was immunoSEQ multiplex PCR. The sample holds some 100,000 clones, just under 95% seen once. What was sequenced was non-Treg CD4+ T cells sorted from blood. The receptors were sampled from a human donor in good health. The CDR3 runs from the conserved cysteine through the conserved F or W. Fields, in order: D gene, J gene, clone size, V gene, CDR3 protein, CDR3 DNA. A D gene is named only where the DNA matches it firmly. The size entry is marked missing in some rows and otherwise reads once, few, many or a size class.

>NA|TRBJ1-2|NA|TRBV28
CASSSGGYTF
TGTGCCAGCAGTAGCGGGGGCTACACCTTC
>NA|TRBJ2-1|NA|TRBV11-1
CASSFGRGSYNEQFF
TGTGCCAGCAGCTTCGGCAGGGGCTCCTACAATGAGCAGTTCTTC
>NA|TRBJ2-7|NA|TRBV28
CASSFSVRAFYEQYF
TGTGCCAGCAGTTTTTCCGTCCGAGCCTTCTACGAGCAGTACTTC
>NA|TRBJ2-2|NA|TRBV7-2
CASRRNTGELFF
TGTGCCAGCAGGCGGAACACCGGGGAGCTGTTTTTT
>NA|TRBJ2-5|NA|TRBV7-3
CASSLSRGPQETQYF
TGTGCCAGCAGCTTATCACGGGGGCCTCAAGAGACCCAGTACTTC
>NA|TRBJ1-5|NA|TRBV11-2
CASSLGPGIQPQHF
TGTGCCAGCAGCTTAGGGCCCGGTATTCAGCCCCAGCATTTT
>NA|TRBJ1-4|NA|TRBV30
CQGTQNEKLFF
TGTCAGGGGACCCAAAATGAAAAACTGTTTTTT
>NA|TRBJ2-7|NA|TRBV7-9
CASSLVPGEQYF
TGTGCCAGCAGCTTAGTTCCCGGCGAGCAGTACTTC
>NA|TRBJ1-3|NA|TRBV5-1
CASSHAGSGNTIYF
TGCGCCAGCAGCCACGCAGGGTCTGGAAACACCATATATTTT
>NA|TRBJ2-5|NA|TRBV7-9
CASSYPDGWETQYF
TGTGCCAGCAGCTACCCGGACGGTTGGGAGACCCAGTACTTC
>NA|TRBJ1-3|NA|TRBV9
CASSPEMYSGNTIYF
TGTGCCAGCAGCCCGGAGATGTACTCTGGAAACACCATATATTTT
>TRBD2|TRBJ2-3|NA|TRBV7-2
CASSLRPAGPTDTQYF
TGTGCCAGCAGCTTACGTCCAGCGGGGCCCACAGATACGCAGTATTTT
>TRBD1|TRBJ2-2|NA|TRBV2
CASRHGTDSGELFF
TGTGCCAGCAGGCATGGGACAGACTCTGGGGAGCTGTTTTTT
>NA|TRBJ2-5|NA|TRBV4-1
CASSKRDGTQYF
TGCGCCAGCAGCAAGAGGGACGGGACCCAGTACTTC
>NA|TRBJ2-7|NA|TRBV7-9
CASSLGGWSEQYF
TGTGCCAGCAGCTTAGGGGGATGGTCCGAGCAGTACTTC
>NA|TRBJ2-7|NA|TRBV25-1
CASSELDAGVGYEQYF
TGTGCCAGCAGTGAATTGGATGCAGGGGTAGGCTACGAGCAGTACTTC
>NA|TRBJ1-2|NA|TRBV28
CASSLGRDYGYTF
TGTGCCAGCAGTTTAGGCAGGGACTATGGCTACACCTTC
>TRBD1|TRBJ2-5|NA|TRBV5-1
CASSLSRQGSFNLGETQYF
TGCGCCAGCAGCCTTTCCCGACAGGGAAGTTTCAATTTAGGAGAGACCCAGTACTTC
>NA|TRBJ1-1|once|TRBV30
CAWSVLRGGGTEAFF
TGTGCCTGGAGTGTCCTACGGGGGGGAGGCACTGAAGCTTTCTTT
>TRBD1|TRBJ2-2|NA|TRBV11-2
CASSLNRGRTGELFF
TGTGCCAGCAGCTTAAACAGGGGTAGGACCGGGGAGCTGTTTTTT
>NA|TRBJ2-5|once|TRBV7-9
CASSARGETQYF
TGTGCCAGCAGCGCACGCGGTGAGACCCAGTACTTC
>NA|TRBJ2-3|NA|TRBV9
CASSVARVEVPDTQYF
TGTGCCAGCAGCGTAGCTCGGGTGGAGGTCCCAGATACGCAGTATTTT
>NA|TRBJ2-6|NA|TRBV28
CASSWTYGANVLTF
TGTGCCAGCAGTTGGACATATGGAGCCAACGTCCTGACTTTC
>NA|TRBJ2-6|NA|TRBV4-1
CASSQALGDRIGANVLTF
TGCGCCAGCAGCCAAGCTTTGGGTGACAGGATTGGGGCCAACGTCCTGACTTTC
>NA|TRBJ1-6|few|TRBV27
CASSSNRVDNSPLHF
TGTGCCAGCAGTTCCAACAGGGTTGATAATTCACCCCTCCACTTT
>NA|TRBJ1-1|NA|TRBV7-9
CASSLRGHEAFF
TGTGCCAGCAGCTTAAGGGGACATGAAGCTTTCTTT
>NA|TRBJ1-6|NA|TRBV5-4
CASSLGGPHNSPLHF
TGTGCCAGCAGCTTGGGGGGCCCTCATAATTCACCCCTCCACTTT
>NA|TRBJ1-6|NA|TRBV19
CANKRQRAFRNSPLHF
TGTGCCAATAAAAGACAGAGGGCCTTCAGGAATTCACCCCTCCACTTT
>NA|TRBJ1-1|NA|TRBV6-5
CASRGGMNTEAFF
TGTGCCAGCAGGGGCGGGATGAACACTGAAGCTTTCTTT
>TRBD1|TRBJ1-2|NA|TRBV5-6
CASSLGQGDANYGYTF
TGTGCCAGCAGCTTGGGACAGGGGGATGCTAACTATGGCTACACCTTC
>TRBD2|TRBJ2-3|NA|TRBV7-2
CASSSGLAGDSDTQYF
TGTGCCAGCAGCTCGGGACTAGCGGGGGACTCGGATACGCAGTATTTT
>NA|TRBJ1-2|NA|TRBV7-9
CASSLGDRLKYGYTF
TGTGCCAGCAGCTTAGGCGACCGTTTAAAATATGGCTACACCTTC
>NA|TRBJ2-7|NA|TRBV19
CASSIPGSYEQYF
TGTGCCAGTAGTATACCAGGTTCCTACGAGCAGTACTTC
>NA|TRBJ2-7|NA|TRBV5-1
CASSVGTQSSYEQYF
TGCGCCAGCAGCGTAGGGACACAGAGCTCCTACGAGCAGTACTTC
>TRBD2|TRBJ2-1|NA|TRBV19
CASSGSGGHNEQFF
TGTGCCAGTAGTGGGAGCGGGGGACACAATGAGCAGTTCTTC
>TRBD2|TRBJ2-7|NA|TRBV28
CATRTSGGLSYEQYF
TGTGCCACCCGGACTAGCGGGGGCCTCTCTTACGAGCAGTACTTC
>TRBD1|TRBJ2-3|NA|TRBV5-6
CASSFGGQAGLTDTQYF
TGTGCCAGCAGCTTTGGCGGACAGGCGGGCCTCACAGATACGCAGTATTTT
>NA|TRBJ1-2|NA|TRBV7-8
CASSSDMIYNYGYTF
TGTGCCAGCAGCTCGGACATGATTTATAACTATGGCTACACCTTC
>NA|TRBJ2-1|NA|TRBV5-4
CASSFPGSYNEQFF
TGTGCCAGCAGCTTCCCCGGGTCCTACAATGAGCAGTTCTTC
>NA|TRBJ1-1|NA|TRBV6-1
CANSKNMNTEAFF
TGTGCCAACTCGAAAAACATGAACACTGAAGCTTTCTTT